This T cell receptor (beta chain) was documented in a study of Ad26.COV2.S vaccination and SARS-CoV-2 variants. From germline, CDR1 is SEHNR and CDR2 FQNEAQ (reference sequence). With 1 base removed from V and 6 bases from J, the gap between germline ends came to 21 bases. This CDR3 is 17 amino acids long. Indicated treatment: 15 to 20 received Ad26.COV2.S at low or high dose, single or two shots; 5 received placebo; per-sample allocation not given. The study sampled participants on day 63 after the first vaccine or placebo injection. Clones were read by immunoSEQ multiplex PCR, and TCRdb kept only the in-frame ones, dropping some. In the table there are some 350,000 clones, about 88% of which are singletons.

The chain employs TRBV7-9 and TRBJ1-1, with a tentative D call TRBD1 (6 bases). This specimen consisted of peripheral blood, obtained in a trial of Ad26.COV2.S vaccine versus placebo. The TCR was taken from a person aged 18 to 65 who received the Ad26.COV2.S COVID-19 vaccine or a placebo. The chain's CDR3 is CASSLGASTGPSAEAFF. The CDR3 coding sequence is TGTGCCAGCAGCTTAGGGGCGTCGACAGGCCCTAGTGCTGAAGCTTTCTTT.